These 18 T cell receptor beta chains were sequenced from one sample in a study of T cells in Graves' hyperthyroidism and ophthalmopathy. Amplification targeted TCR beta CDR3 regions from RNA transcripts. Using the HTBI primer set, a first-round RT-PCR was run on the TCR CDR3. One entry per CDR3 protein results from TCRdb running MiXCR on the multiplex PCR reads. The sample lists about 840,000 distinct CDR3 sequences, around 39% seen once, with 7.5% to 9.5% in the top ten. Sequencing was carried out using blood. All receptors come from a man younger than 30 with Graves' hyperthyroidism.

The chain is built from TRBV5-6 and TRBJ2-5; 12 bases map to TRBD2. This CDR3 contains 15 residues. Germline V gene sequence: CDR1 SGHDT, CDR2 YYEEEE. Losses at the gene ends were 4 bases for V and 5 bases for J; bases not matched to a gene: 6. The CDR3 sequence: CASSPSGGAMETQYF. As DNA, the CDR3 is TGTGCCAGCAGCCCTAGCGGGGGGGCGATGGAGACCCAGTACTTC. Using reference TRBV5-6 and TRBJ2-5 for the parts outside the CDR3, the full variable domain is DAGVTQSPTHLIKTRGQQVTLRCSPKSGHDTVSWYQQALGQGPQFIFQYYEEEERQRGNFPDRFSGHQFPNYSSELNVNALLLGDSALYLCASSPSGGAMETQYFGPGTRLLVL.

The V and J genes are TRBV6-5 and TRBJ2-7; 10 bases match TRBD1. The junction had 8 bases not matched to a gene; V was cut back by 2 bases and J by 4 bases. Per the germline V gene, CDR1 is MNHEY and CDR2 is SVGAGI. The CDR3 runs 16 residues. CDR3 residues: CASSYGRQGALYEQYF. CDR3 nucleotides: TGTGCCAGCAGTTACGGTAGACAGGGGGCTTTGTACGAGCAGTACTTC.

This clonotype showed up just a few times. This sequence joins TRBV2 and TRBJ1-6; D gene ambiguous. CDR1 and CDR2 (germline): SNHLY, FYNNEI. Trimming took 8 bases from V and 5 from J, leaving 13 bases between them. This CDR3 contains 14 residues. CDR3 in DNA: TGTGCCAGCTCTGGGTGGACCGATAATTCACCCCTCCACTTT. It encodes CASSGWTDNSPLHF.

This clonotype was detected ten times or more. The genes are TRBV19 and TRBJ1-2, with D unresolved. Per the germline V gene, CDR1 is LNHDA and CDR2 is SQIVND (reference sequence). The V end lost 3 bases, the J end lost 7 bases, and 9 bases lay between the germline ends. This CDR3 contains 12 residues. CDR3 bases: TGTGCCAGTAGTATCGGAAGCGGTGGCTACACCTTC. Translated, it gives CASSIGSGGYTF.

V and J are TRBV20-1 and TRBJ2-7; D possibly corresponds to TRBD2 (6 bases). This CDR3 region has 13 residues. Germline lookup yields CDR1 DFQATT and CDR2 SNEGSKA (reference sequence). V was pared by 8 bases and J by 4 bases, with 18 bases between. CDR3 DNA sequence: TGCAGTTGTTCGGGAGTCGAAGGGTACGAGCAGTACTTC. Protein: CSCSGVEGYEQYF.

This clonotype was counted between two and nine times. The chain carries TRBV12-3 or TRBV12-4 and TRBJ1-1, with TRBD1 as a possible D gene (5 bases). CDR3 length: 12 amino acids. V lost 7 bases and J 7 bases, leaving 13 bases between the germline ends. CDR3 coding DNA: TGTGCCAGCACCCCCGGGACTTTTGAAGCTTTCTTT. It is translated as CASTPGTFEAFF.

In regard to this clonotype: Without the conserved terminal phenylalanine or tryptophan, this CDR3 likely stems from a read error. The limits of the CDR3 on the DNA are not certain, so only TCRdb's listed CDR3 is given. The CDR3 region is CASTVDVNS. J is TRBJ1-6 and V is TRBV19. CDR1 LNHDA and CDR2 SQIVND come from the germline V gene (reference sequence). The CDR3 has 9 residues if both end residues are counted.

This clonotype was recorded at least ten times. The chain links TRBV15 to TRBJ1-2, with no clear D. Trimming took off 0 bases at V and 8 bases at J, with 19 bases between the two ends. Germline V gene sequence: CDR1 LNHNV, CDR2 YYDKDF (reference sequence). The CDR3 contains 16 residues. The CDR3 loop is CATSRDRGANLEGYTF. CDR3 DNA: TGTGCCACCAGCAGAGATCGCGGCGCGAACCTCGAGGGCTACACCTTC. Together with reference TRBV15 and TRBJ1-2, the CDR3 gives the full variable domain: DAMVIQNPRYQVTQFGKPVTLSCSQTLNHNVMYWYQQKSSQAPKLLFHYYDKDFNNEADTPDNFQSRRPNTSFCFLDIRSPGLGDTAMYLCATSRDRGANLEGYTFGSGTRLTVV.

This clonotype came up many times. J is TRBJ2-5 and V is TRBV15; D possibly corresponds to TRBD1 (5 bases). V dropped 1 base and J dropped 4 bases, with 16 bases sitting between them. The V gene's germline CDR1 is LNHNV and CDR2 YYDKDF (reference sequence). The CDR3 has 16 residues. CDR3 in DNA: TGTGCCACCAGCAGAGTTTATAGACAGCGAGGAGAGACCCAGTACTTC. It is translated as CATSRVYRQRGETQYF.

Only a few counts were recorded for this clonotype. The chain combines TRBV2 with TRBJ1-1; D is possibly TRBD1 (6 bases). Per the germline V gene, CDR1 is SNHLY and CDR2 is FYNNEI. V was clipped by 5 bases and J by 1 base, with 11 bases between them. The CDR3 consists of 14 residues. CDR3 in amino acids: CASSFADRNTEAFF. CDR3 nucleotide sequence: TGTGCCAGCAGTTTTGCGGACAGGAACACTGAAGCTTTCTTT.

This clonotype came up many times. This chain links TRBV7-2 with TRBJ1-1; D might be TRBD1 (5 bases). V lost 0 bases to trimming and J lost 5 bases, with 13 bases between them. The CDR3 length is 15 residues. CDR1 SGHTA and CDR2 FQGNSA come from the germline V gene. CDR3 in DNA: TGTGCCAGCAGCTTAGCCCCAGGGATGAGTACTGAAGCTTTCTTT. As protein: CASSLAPGMSTEAFF.

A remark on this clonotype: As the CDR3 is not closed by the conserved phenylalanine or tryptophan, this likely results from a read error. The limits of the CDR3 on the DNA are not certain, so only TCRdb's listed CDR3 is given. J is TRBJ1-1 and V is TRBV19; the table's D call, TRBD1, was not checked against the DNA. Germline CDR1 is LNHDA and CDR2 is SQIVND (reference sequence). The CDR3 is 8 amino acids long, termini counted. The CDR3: CASSMGAL.

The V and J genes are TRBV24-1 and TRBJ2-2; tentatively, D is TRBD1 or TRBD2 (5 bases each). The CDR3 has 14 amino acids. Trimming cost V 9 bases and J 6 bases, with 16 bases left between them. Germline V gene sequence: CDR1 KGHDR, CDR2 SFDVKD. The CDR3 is CATQGVVVAGELFF. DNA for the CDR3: TGTGCCACCCAGGGAGTGGTTGTCGCCGGGGAGCTGTTTTTT.

The CDR3 loop is CASSQDKTGGLVVQQYF. Here the CDR3 DNA reads TGCGCCAGCAGCCAAGATAAAACTGGCGGGCTGGTTGTACAGCAGTACTTC. The rearrangement links TRBV4-1 to TRBJ2-7; tentative D call: TRBD2 (5 bases). The CDR3 length is 17 residues. The V end was cut by 0 bases, the J end by 8 bases, with 23 bases between. Looked up from germline, CDR1 is MGHRA and CDR2 is YSYEKL.

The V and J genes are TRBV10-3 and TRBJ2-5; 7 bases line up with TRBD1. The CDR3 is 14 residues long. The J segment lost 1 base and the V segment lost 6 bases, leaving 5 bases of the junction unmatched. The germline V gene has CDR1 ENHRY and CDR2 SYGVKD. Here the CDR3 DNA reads TGTGCCATCAGCCCCGGGACAGCCCAAGAGACCCAGTACTTC. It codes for CAISPGTAQETQYF.

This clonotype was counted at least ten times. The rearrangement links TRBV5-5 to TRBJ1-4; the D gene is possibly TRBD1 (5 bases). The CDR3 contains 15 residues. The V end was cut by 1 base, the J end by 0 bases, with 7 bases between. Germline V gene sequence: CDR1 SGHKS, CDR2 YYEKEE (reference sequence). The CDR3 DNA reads TGTGCCAGCAGCTTGACGGGGGCAACTAATGAAAAACTGTTTTTT. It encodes CASSLTGATNEKLFF. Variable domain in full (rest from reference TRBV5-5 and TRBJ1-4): DAGVTQSPTHLIKTRGQQVTLRCSPISGHKSVSWYQQVLGQGPQFIFQYYEKEERGRGNFPDRFSARQFPNYSSELNVNALLLGDSALYLCASSLTGATNEKLFFGSGTQLSVL.

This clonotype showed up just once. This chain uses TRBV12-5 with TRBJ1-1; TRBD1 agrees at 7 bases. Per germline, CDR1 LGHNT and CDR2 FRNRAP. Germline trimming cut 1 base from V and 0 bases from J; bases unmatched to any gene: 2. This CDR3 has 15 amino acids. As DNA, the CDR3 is TGTGCTAGTGGTTTGGGACAGGGAATGAACACTGAAGCTTTCTTT. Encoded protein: CASGLGQGMNTEAFF.

The CDR3 reads CASSLVARESYTF. In DNA form, the CDR3 reads TGCGCCAGCAGCTTGGTCGCCAGGGAAAGCTACACCTTC. This chain joins TRBV5-1 and TRBJ1-2; a possible D gene is TRBD1 (5 bases). The CDR3 is made up of 13 amino acids. Trimming cost V 0 bases and J 9 bases, with 12 bases left between them. In germline, CDR1 is SGHRS, CDR2 YFSETQ.